This is a list of T cell receptor beta chains from one sample in a study of T cell responses to AZD1222 COVID-19 vaccine. This table comes from immunoSEQ multiplex PCR, and its TCRdb copy is limited to in-frame clones, with some not included. The sample holds about 120,000 clones; 85% to 95% are singletons and the top ten take 2.5% to 3%. Material: peripheral blood, obtained on day 0 of AZD1222 vaccination. The receptors here all came from an adult in good health. Both conserved end residues are part of each CDR3. A D gene is named only where the DNA matches it firmly. Only some rows state a clone size, as once, few, many or a class for expanded clones.

TRBJ2-7,.,.,TRBV27,CASSLKWGSRYEQYF,TGTGCCAGCAGTTTAAAATGGGGGAGCCGGTACGAGCAGTACTTC
TRBJ1-1,.,.,TRBV12-3/TRBV12-4,CASSLGEKAFF,TGTGCCAGCAGTTTAGGGGAAAAAGCTTTCTTT
TRBJ2-2,TRBD2,.,TRBV15,CATSVFSGIPETGELFF,TGTGCCACCAGCGTATTTAGCGGGATACCCGAAACCGGGGAGCTGTTTTTT
TRBJ2-1,.,.,TRBV19,CASSIGQRTSLSYNEQFF,TGTGCCAGTAGTATCGGGCAGAGGACCTCGCTCTCCTACAATGAGCAGTTCTTC
TRBJ2-1,.,.,TRBV20-1,CSASREPEPSYNEQFF,TGCAGTGCTAGTCGGGAGCCCGAACCCTCCTACAATGAGCAGTTCTTC
TRBJ2-7,TRBD1,.,TRBV4-1,CASSQAGQGAYEQYF,TGCGCCAGCAGCCAAGCGGGACAGGGAGCCTACGAGCAGTACTTC
TRBJ1-2,.,.,TRBV27,CASSNSVGESTPYGYTF,TGTGCCAGCAGTAACTCCGTTGGAGAGTCCACCCCCTATGGCTACACCTTC
TRBJ1-5,.,once,TRBV3-1/TRBV3-2,CASSRGANNQPQHF,TGTGCCAGCAGCCGGGGGGCAAACAATCAGCCCCAGCATTTT
TRBJ2-2,TRBD2,.,TRBV6-5,CASRVPGLAPGELFF,TGTGCCAGCAGGGTACCGGGACTAGCGCCCGGGGAGCTGTTTTTT
TRBJ1-1,TRBD1,.,TRBV7-6,CASSPGQGLLTEAFF,TGTGCCAGCAGCCCGGGACAGGGCCTACTCACTGAAGCTTTCTTT
TRBJ2-7,.,.,TRBV4-1,CASSQAVAASASYEQYF,TGCGCCAGCAGCCAGGCGGTGGCGGCTAGCGCCTCCTACGAGCAGTACTTC
TRBJ2-1,.,.,TRBV4-1,CASSRGAAGGEQFF,TGCGCCAGCAGCCGGGGCGCCGCCGGGGGTGAGCAGTTCTTC
TRBJ1-1,.,.,TRBV29-1,CSVDTDGTRAAFF,TGCAGCGTTGATACCGACGGGACCCGGGCGGCTTTCTTT
TRBJ1-1,.,.,TRBV28,CASSLVSGGSLAFF,TGTGCCAGCAGTTTAGTCTCAGGTGGATCTCTGGCTTTCTTT
TRBJ2-2,.,.,TRBV5-4,CASSLGGANTGELFF,TGTGCCAGCAGCTTGGGAGGGGCGAACACCGGGGAGCTGTTTTTT
TRBJ1-6,TRBD1,.,TRBV12-5,CASGLDRGSYNSPLHF,TGTGCTAGTGGTTTGGACAGGGGTTCCTATAATTCACCCCTCCACTTT
TRBJ1-2,TRBD1,few,TRBV18,CASSPLDRGSIYGYTF,TGTGCCAGCTCACCCCTGGACAGGGGATCTATCTATGGCTACACCTTC
TRBJ2-7,.,.,TRBV27,CASRSGTTYEQYF,TGTGCCAGTAGATCCGGGACCACCTACGAGCAGTACTTC
TRBJ2-7,.,.,TRBV5-1,CASSLGAGREQYF,TGCGCCAGCAGCTTGGGTGCAGGGCGCGAGCAGTACTTC
TRBJ1-1,.,.,TRBV19,CASSIAGGFLAEAFF,TGTGCCAGTAGTATAGCGGGAGGATTTTTGGCTGAAGCTTTCTTT
TRBJ2-1,TRBD2,.,TRBV5-4,CASWGVSGRPVSEQFF,TGTGCCAGTTGGGGAGTTAGCGGGAGGCCGGTGAGTGAGCAGTTCTTC
TRBJ2-3,.,.,TRBV6-5,CASSYRGKTDTQYF,TGTGCCAGCAGTTACCGGGGGAAGACAGATACGCAGTATTTT
TRBJ1-3,TRBD1,few,TRBV18,CASSPWGQFNSGNTIYF,TGTGCCAGCTCACCATGGGGACAGTTTAACTCTGGAAACACCATATATTTT
TRBJ1-1,TRBD1,.,TRBV13,CASSFRRGQVNTEAFF,TGTGCCAGCAGCTTTAGAAGGGGGCAGGTGAACACTGAAGCTTTCTTT
TRBJ1-1,TRBD1,.,TRBV6-4,CASSGQGNTEAFF,TGTGCCAGCAGTGGACAGGGGAACACTGAAGCTTTCTTT
TRBJ1-5,.,.,TRBV27,CASSRDRGLNQPQHF,TGTGCCAGCAGTCGTGACCGGGGACTAAATCAGCCCCAGCATTTT
TRBJ1-2,TRBD1,.,TRBV5-1,CASSLGDRGNGYTF,TGCGCCAGCAGCTTGGGGGACAGGGGCAATGGCTACACCTTC
TRBJ1-2,.,.,TRBV28,CASSRTSRTLLYGYTF,TGTGCCAGCAGTCGAACCTCCAGGACACTCCTCTATGGCTACACCTTC
TRBJ1-5,.,.,TRBV5-1,CASSLEPLQLTNQPQHF,TGCGCCAGCAGCTTGGAACCTCTCCAGTTAACAAATCAGCCCCAGCATTTT
TRBJ2-2,.,.,TRBV4-2,CASSQGVAANTGELFF,TGTGCCAGCAGCCAAGGGGTAGCGGCGAACACCGGGGAGCTGTTTTTT
TRBJ2-5,.,once,TRBV12-3/TRBV12-4,CASSLTAQETQYF,TGTGCCAGCAGTCTGACAGCTCAAGAGACCCAGTACTTC
TRBJ2-5,.,.,TRBV15,CATSRGSQATKETQYF,TGTGCCACCAGCAGAGGTTCGCAAGCTACAAAAGAGACCCAGTACTTC
TRBJ1-5,.,.,TRBV6-4,CASSEGFNQPQHF,TGTGCCAGCAGTGAAGGATTCAATCAGCCCCAGCATTTT
TRBJ2-3,TRBD1,.,TRBV28,CASSFGTGETDTQYF,TGTGCCAGCAGTTTTGGGACAGGGGAAACAGATACGCAGTATTTT
TRBJ1-3,.,.,TRBV6-6,CASSYSVRRNTIYF,TGTGCCAGCAGTTACTCGGTCAGGCGAAACACCATATATTTT
TRBJ1-1,.,.,TRBV11-3,CASSLVRETEAFF,TGTGCCAGCAGCTTGGTGAGGGAGACTGAAGCTTTCTTT
TRBJ1-2,TRBD1,.,TRBV18,CASSPGQGEDGYTF,TGTGCCAGCTCACCAGGACAGGGGGAAGATGGCTACACCTTC
TRBJ1-2,.,.,TRBV30,CAWSVRLDTEYGYTF,TGTGCCTGGAGTGTACGGCTGGACACGGAATATGGCTACACCTTC
TRBJ1-5,.,.,TRBV28,CASTPGQLNQPQHF,TGTGCCAGCACCCCCGGACAGCTTAATCAGCCCCAGCATTTT
TRBJ1-1,.,few,TRBV4-1,CASSQGVGLINTEAFF,TGCGCCAGCAGCCAAGGGGTGGGGTTGATTAACACTGAAGCTTTCTTT
TRBJ2-2,TRBD2,.,TRBV15,CATSRGSASGRPYGELFF,TGTGCCACCAGCAGAGGAAGCGCTAGCGGGAGGCCTTACGGGGAGCTGTTTTTT
TRBJ1-2,TRBD1,.,TRBV27,CASSLGTASNYGYTF,TGTGCCAGCAGTTTGGGGACAGCCTCTAACTATGGCTACACCTTC
TRBJ2-7,.,.,TRBV5-6,CASSLGTRSSYEQYF,TGTGCCAGCAGCTTGGGGACCCGGAGCTCCTACGAGCAGTACTTC
TRBJ2-2,TRBD2,.,TRBV27,CATSTGASGRRSGELFF,TGTGCCACGTCGACGGGTGCTAGCGGGAGGAGATCGGGGGAGCTGTTTTTT
TRBJ1-2,.,.,TRBV14,CASSPSLRPAGYGYTF,TGTGCCAGCAGCCCAAGTTTGAGACCGGCAGGCTATGGCTACACCTTC
TRBJ1-3,.,.,TRBV12-3/TRBV12-4,CASRSVNTIYF,TGTGCCAGCAGGTCGGTAAACACCATATATTTT
TRBJ2-5,.,.,TRBV3-1/TRBV3-2,CASSQAGLETQYF,TGTGCCAGCAGTCAAGCCGGGTTGGAGACCCAGTACTTC
TRBJ1-3,TRBD1,once,TRBV29-1,CSVAGDSGNTIYF,TGCAGCGTCGCTGGGGACAGCGGAAACACCATATATTTT
TRBJ2-1,.,once,TRBV5-4,CASSLSGSYNEQFF,TGTGCCAGCAGCTTGAGCGGCTCCTACAATGAGCAGTTCTTC
TRBJ2-7,.,.,TRBV9,CASSVVPRDCYEQYF,TGTGCCAGCAGCGTAGTCCCCCGGGACTGCTACGAGCAGTACTTC